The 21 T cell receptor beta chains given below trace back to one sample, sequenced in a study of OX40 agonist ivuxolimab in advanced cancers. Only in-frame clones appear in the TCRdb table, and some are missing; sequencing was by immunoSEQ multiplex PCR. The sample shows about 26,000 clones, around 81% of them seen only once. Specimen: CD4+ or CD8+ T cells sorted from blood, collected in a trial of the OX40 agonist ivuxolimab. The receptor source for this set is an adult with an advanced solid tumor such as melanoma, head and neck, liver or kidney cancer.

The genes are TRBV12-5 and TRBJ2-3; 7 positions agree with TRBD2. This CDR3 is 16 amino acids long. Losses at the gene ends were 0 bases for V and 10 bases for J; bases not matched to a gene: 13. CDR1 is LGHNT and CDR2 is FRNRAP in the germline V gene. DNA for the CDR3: TGTGCTAGTGGTTTGGTAGGGCCCCGGCGAGGGAGGGCGCAGTATTTT. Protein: CASGLVGPRRGRAQYF.

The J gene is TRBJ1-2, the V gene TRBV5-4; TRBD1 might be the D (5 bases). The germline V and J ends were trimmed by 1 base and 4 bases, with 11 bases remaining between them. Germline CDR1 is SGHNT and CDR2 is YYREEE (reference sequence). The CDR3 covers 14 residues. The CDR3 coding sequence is TGTGCCAGCAGCTTGTCACAGGTGATCTATGGCTACACCTTC. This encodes CASSLSQVIYGYTF.

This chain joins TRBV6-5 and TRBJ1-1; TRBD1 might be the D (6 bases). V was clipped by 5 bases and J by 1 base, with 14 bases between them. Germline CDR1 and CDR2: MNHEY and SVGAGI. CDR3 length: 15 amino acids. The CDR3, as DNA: TGTGCCAGCAGTCCAACTGTACAGGGGAACACTGAAGCTTTCTTT. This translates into CASSPTVQGNTEAFF.

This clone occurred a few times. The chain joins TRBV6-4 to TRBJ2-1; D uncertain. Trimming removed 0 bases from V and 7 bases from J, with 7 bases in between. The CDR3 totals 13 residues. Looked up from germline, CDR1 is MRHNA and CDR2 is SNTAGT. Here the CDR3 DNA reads TGTGCCAGCAGTGACTCCGAAGAGAATGAGCAGTTCTTC. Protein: CASSDSEENEQFF.

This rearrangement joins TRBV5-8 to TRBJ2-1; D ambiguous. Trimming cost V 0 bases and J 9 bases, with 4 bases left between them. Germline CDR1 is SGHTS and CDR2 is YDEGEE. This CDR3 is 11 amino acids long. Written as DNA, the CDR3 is TGTGCCAGCAGCTTGGGACGTGAGCAGTTCTTC. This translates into CASSLGREQFF.

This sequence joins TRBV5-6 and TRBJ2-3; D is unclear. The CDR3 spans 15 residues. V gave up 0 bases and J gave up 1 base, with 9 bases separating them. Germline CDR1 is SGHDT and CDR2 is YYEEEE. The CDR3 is CASSLEMDRTDTQYF. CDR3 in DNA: TGTGCCAGCAGCTTGGAAATGGACCGCACAGATACGCAGTATTTT.

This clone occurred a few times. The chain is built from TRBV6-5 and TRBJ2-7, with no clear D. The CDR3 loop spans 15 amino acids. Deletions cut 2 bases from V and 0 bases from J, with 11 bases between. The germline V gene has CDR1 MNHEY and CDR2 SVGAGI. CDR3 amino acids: CASSYGTPSSYEQYF. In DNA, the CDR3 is TGTGCCAGCAGTTACGGCACCCCGAGCTCCTACGAGCAGTACTTC.

CDR3 DNA: TGTGCCAGCGGTGGGGCGTATGTCCACGAGCAGTACTTC. Translated, it gives CASGGAYVHEQYF. The gene calls are TRBV5-5 and TRBJ2-7; tentatively, D is TRBD1 (5 bases). The CDR3 covers 13 residues. The ends were cut back, 7 bases at V and 5 bases at J, with 16 bases in the middle. Germline CDR1 SGHKS, CDR2 YYEKEE (reference sequence).

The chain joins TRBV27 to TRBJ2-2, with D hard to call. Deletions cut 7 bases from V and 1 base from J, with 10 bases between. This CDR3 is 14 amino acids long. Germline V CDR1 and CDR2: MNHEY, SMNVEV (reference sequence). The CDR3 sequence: CASTSWENTGELFF. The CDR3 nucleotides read TGTGCCAGCACCTCCTGGGAGAACACCGGGGAGCTGTTTTTT.

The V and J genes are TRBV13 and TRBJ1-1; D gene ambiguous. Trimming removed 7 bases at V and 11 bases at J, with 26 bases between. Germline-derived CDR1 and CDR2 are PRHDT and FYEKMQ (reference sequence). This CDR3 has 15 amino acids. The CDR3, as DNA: TGTGCCAGCATTGATGCGGGCCGAGGGTCAATAAAGGCTTTCTTT. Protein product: CASIDAGRGSIKAFF. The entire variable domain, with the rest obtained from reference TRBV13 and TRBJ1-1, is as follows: AAGVIQSPRHLIKEKRETATLKCYPIPRHDTVYWYQQGPGQDPQFLISFYEKMQSDKGSIPDRFSAQQFSDYHSELNMSSLELGDSALYFCASIDAGRGSIKAFFGQGTRLTVV.

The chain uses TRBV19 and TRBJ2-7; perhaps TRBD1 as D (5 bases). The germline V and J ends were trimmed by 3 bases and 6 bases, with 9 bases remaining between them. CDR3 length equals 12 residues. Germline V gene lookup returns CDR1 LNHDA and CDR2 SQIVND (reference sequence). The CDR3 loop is CASSMAGFEQYF. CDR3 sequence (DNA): TGTGCCAGTAGTATGGCAGGGTTCGAGCAGTACTTC.

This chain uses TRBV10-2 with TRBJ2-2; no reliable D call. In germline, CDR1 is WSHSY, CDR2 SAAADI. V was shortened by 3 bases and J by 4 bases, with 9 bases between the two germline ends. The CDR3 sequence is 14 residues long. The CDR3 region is CASSEFRGTGELFF. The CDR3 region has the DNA TGCGCCAGCAGTGAATTCCGAGGCACCGGGGAGCTGTTTTTT.

The CDR3 loop reads CASSLTSGYNEQFF. CDR3 sequence (DNA): TGTGCCAGCAGCCTCACTAGCGGCTACAATGAGCAGTTCTTC. V is TRBV7-3 and J is TRBJ2-1; 8 bases match TRBD2. V was pared by 5 bases and J by 3 bases, with 3 bases of the junction left unmatched. This CDR3 is 14 amino acids long. Germline assignment: CDR1 SGHTA and CDR2 FQGTGA.

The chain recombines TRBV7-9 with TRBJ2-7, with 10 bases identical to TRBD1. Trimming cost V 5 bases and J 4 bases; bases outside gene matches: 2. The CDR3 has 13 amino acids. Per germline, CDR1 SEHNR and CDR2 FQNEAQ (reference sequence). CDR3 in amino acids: CASSRDRGYEQYF. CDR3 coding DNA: TGTGCCAGCAGCAGGGACAGGGGATACGAGCAGTACTTC. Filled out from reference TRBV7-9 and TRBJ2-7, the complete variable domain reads DTGVSQNPRHKITKRGQNVTFRCDPISEHNRLYWYRQTLGQGPEFLTYFQNEAQLEKSRLLSDRFSAERPKGSFSTLEIQRTEQGDSAMYLCASSRDRGYEQYFGPGTRLTVT.

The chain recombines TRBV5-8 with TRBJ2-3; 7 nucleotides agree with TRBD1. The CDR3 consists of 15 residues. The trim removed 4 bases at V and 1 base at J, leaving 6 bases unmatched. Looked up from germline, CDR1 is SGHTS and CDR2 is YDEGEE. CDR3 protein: CASSSGQDGTDTQYF. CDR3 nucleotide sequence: TGTGCCAGCAGCAGCGGACAGGACGGCACAGATACGCAGTATTTT.

CDR3 in DNA: TGTGCCAGCAGCCCCGATCCGAGGGTCTCTGGGGCCAACGTCCTGACTTTC. Protein product: CASSPDPRVSGANVLTF. The chain employs TRBV14 and TRBJ2-6, with D possibly being TRBD2 (5 bases). The germline gives CDR1 SGHDN, CDR2 FVKESK. V gave up 4 bases and J gave up 0 bases, with 13 bases separating them. CDR3 length equals 17 residues.

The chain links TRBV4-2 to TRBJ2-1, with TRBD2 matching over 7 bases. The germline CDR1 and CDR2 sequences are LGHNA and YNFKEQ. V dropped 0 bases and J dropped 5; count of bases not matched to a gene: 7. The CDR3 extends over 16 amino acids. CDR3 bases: TGTGCCAGCAGCCAAGACCCGCTAGCGGCAAACAATGAGCAGTTCTTC. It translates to CASSQDPLAANNEQFF.

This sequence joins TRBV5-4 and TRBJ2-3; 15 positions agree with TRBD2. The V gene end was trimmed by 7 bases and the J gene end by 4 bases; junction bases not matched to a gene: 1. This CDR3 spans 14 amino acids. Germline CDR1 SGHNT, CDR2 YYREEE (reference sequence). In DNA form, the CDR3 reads TGTGCCAGCCGGACTAGCGGGAGGGCAGATACGCAGTATTTT. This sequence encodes CASRTSGRADTQYF.

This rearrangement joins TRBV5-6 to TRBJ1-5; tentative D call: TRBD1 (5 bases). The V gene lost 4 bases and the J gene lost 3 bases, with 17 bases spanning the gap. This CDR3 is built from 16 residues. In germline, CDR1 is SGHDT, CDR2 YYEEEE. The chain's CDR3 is CASSQRSDSINQPQHF. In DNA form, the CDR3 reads TGTGCCAGCAGCCAAAGAAGTGACAGTATCAATCAGCCCCAGCATTTT.

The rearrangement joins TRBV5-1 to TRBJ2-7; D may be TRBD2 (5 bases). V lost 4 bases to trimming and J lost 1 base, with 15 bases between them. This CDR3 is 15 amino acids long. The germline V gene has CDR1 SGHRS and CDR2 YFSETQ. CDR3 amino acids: CASSPLGSGSYEQYF. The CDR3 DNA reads TGCGCCAGCAGCCCCTTGGGGAGCGGTTCCTACGAGCAGTACTTC.

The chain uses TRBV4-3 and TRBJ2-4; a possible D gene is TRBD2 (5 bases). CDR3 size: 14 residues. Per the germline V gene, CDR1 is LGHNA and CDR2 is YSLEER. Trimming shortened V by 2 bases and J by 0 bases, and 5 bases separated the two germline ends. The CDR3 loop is CASSQSGAKNIQYF. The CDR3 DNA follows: TGCGCCAGCAGCCAAAGCGGAGCCAAAAACATTCAGTACTTC.